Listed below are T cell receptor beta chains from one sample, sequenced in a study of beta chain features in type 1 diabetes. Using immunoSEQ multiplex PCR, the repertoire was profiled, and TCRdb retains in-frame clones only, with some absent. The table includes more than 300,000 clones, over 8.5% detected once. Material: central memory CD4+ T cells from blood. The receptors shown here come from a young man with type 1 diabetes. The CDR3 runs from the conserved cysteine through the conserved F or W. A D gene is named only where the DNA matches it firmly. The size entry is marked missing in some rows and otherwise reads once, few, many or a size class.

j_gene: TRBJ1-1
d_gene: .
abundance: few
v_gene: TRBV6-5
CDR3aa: CASSRLNTEAFF
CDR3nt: TGTGCCAGCAGCCGCTTGAACACTGAAGCTTTCTTT

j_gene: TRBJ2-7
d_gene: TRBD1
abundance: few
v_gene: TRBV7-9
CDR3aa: CASSFPGGWNEQYF
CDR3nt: TGTGCCAGCAGCTTCCCAGGGGGCTGGAACGAGCAGTACTTC

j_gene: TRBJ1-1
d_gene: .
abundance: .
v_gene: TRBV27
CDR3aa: CASSQEQGDTEAFF
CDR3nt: TGTGCCAGCAGTCAAGAACAGGGAGACACTGAAGCTTTCTTT

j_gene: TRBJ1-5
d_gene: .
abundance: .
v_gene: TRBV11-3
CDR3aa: CASSWEGITQPQHF
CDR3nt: TGTGCCAGCAGCTGGGAGGGGATTACTCAGCCCCAGCATTTT

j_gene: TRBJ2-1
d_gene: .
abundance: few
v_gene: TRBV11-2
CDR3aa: CASSLQGYNEQFF
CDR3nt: TGTGCCAGCAGCTTACAGGGCTACAATGAGCAGTTCTTC

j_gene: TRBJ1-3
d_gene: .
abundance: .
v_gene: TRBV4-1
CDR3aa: CASSQDLRALSGNTIYF
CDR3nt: TGCGCCAGCAGCCAAGATCTTAGGGCACTCTCTGGAAACACCATATATTTT

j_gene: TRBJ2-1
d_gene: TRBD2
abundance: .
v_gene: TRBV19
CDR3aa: CASSILAGGGSYNEQFF
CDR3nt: TGTGCCAGTAGTATACTAGCGGGAGGGGGGTCCTACAATGAGCAGTTCTTC

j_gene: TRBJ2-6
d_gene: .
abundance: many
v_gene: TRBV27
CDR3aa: CASTTAVSGANVLTF
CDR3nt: TGTGCCAGCACAACAGCGGTCTCTGGGGCCAACGTCCTGACTTTC

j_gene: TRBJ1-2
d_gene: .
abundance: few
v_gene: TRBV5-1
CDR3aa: CASSLRTAAYGYTF
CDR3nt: TGCGCCAGCAGCCTACGGACGGCTGCCTATGGCTACACCTTC

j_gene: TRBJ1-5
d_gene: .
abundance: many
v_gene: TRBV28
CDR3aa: CASSSPSIGAYSNQPQHF
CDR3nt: TGTGCCAGCAGTTCACCATCGATCGGGGCCTATAGCAATCAGCCCCAGCATTTT

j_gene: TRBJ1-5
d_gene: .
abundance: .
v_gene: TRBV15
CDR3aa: CATSRESSYSNQPQHF
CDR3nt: TGTGCCACCAGCAGAGAGAGCAGTTATAGCAATCAGCCCCAGCATTTT

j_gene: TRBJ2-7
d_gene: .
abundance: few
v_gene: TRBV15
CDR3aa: CATSRGRGDEGKEYF
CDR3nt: TGTGCCACCAGCAGAGGTCGAGGAGATGAGGGAAAAGAGTACTTC

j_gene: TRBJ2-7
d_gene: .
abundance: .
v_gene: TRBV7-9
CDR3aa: CASSQGSAPPYF
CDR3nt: TGTGCCAGCAGTCAGGGGAGCGCGCCCCCGTACTTC

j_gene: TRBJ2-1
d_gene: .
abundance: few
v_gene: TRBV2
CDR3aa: CASSEGYQTGEQFF
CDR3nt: TGTGCCAGCAGTGAAGGCTACCAAACGGGGGAGCAGTTCTTC

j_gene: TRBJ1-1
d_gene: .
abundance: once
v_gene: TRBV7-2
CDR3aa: CASSQTAPEAFF
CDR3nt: TGTGCCAGCAGCCAGACAGCCCCTGAAGCTTTCTTT

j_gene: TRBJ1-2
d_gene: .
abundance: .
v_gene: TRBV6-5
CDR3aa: CASSEPPLQGYTF
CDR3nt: TGTGCCAGCAGTGAACCGCCCTTACAGGGCTACACCTTC

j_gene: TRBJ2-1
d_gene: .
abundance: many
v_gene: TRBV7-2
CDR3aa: CASKPPDYNEQFF
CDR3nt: TGTGCCAGCAAGCCCCCGGACTACAATGAGCAGTTCTTC

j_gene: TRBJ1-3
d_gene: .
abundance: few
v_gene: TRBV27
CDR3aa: CASRRAGGGNTIYF
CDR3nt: TGTGCCAGCAGGCGTGCTGGAGGGGGAAACACCATATATTTT

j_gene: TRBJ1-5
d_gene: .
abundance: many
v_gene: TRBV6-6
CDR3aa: CASRSLRSGNQPQHF
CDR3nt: TGTGCCAGCAGATCCCTGAGGTCTGGCAATCAGCCCCAGCATTTT

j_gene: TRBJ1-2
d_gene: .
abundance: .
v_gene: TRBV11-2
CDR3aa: CASSQDPVSYGYTF
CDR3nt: TGCGCCAGCAGCCAAGATCCAGTGTCATATGGCTACACCTTC

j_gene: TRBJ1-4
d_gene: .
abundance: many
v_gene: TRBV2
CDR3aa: CASTRGTKLFF
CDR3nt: TGTGCCAGCACCAGGGGCACGAAACTGTTTTTT

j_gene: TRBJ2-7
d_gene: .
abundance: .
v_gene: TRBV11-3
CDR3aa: CASSSIQGSEQYF
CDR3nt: TGTGCCAGCAGCTCGATCCAGGGTAGCGAGCAGTACTTC

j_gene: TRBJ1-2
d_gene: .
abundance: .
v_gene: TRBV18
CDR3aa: CASSQGVGGDYGYTF
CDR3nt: TGTGCCAGCTCACAAGGCGTTGGGGGGGACTATGGCTACACCTTC

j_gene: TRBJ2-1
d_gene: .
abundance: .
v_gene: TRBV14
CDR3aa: CASSHVVTYNEQFF
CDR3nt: TGTGCCAGCAGCCATGTAGTCACCTACAATGAGCAGTTCTTC

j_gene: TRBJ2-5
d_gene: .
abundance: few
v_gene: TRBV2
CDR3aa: CASTEQGAGETQYF
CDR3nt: TGTGCCAGCACTGAACAGGGTGCCGGGGAGACCCAGTACTTC

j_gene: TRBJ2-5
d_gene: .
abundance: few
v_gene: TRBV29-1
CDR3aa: CSVEADRGNEYF
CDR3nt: TGCAGCGTTGAAGCCGATAGGGGGAATGAGTACTTC

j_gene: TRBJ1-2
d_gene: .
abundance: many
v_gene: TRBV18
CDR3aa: CATAENSLGYTF
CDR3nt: TGTGCCACCGCCGAGAACTCCCTTGGCTACACCTTC

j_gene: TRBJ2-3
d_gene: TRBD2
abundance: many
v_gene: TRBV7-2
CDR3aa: CASSLLQRGGRADTQYF
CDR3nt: TGTGCCAGCAGCTTACTCCAGCGGGGCGGGAGGGCAGATACGCAGTATTTT

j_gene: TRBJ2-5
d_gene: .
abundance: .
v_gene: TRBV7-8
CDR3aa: CASSLDRTRYF
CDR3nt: TGTGCCAGCAGCTTAGATAGGACTCGGTACTTC

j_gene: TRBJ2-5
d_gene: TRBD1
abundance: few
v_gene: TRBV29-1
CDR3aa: CSVDRGRRETQYF
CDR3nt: TGCAGCGTAGACAGGGGGCGCAGGGAGACCCAGTACTTC

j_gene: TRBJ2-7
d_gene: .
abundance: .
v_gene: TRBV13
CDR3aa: CASSLNPREQYF
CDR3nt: TGTGCCAGCAGCTTAAACCCCCGCGAGCAGTACTTC

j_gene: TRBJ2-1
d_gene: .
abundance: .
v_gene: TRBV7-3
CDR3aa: CASSLNSGYNEQFF
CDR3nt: TGTGCCAGCAGCTTAAATTCCGGCTACAATGAGCAGTTCTTC

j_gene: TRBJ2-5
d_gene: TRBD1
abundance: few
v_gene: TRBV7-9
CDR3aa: CAFSRDSQETQYF
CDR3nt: TGTGCCTTCTCCCGGGACAGCCAAGAGACCCAGTACTTC

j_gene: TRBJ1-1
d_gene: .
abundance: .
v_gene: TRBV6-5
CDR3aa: CASRNRRSNTEAFF
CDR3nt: TGTGCCAGCAGAAACCGGCGGTCTAACACTGAAGCTTTCTTT

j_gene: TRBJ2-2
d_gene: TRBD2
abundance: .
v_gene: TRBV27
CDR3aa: CASSLIGPGGLYTGELFF
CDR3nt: TGTGCCAGCAGTTTAATAGGTCCGGGAGGGCTTTACACCGGGGAGCTGTTTTTT

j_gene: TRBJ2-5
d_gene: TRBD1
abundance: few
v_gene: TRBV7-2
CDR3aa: CASSLTGKQETQYF
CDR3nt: TGTGCCAGCAGCTTGACAGGGAAACAAGAGACCCAGTACTTC

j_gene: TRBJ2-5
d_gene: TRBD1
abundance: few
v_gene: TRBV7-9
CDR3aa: CASSTGTGEVETQYF
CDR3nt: TGTGCCAGCAGCACCGGGACAGGGGAAGTGGAGACCCAGTACTTC

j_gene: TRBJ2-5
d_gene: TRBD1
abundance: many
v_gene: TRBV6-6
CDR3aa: CASRTTGGGETQYF
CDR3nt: TGTGCCAGCAGAACTACAGGGGGCGGGGAGACCCAGTACTTC

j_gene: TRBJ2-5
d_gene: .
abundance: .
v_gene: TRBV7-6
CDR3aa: CASSLGGSQETQYF
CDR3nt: TGTGCCAGCAGCTTAGGGGGGTCCCAAGAGACCCAGTACTTC

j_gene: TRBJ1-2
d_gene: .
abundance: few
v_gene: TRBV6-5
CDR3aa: CASNLGYGYTF
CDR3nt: TGTGCCAGCAATCTTGGCTATGGCTACACCTTC

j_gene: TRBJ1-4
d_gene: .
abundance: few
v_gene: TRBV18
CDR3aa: CASSPREGGIEKLFF
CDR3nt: TGTGCCAGCTCACCACGTGAGGGTGGTATTGAAAAACTGTTTTTT

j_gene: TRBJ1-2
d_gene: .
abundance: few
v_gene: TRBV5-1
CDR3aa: CASSLAASENYGYTF
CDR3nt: TGCGCCAGCAGCTTGGCGGCTTCGGAAAACTATGGCTACACCTTC

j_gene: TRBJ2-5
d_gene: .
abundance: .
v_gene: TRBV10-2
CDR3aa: CASSRDAQYF
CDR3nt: TGCGCCAGCAGTCGGGACGCCCAGTACTTC

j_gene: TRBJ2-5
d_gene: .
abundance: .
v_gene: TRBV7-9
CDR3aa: CASSLISETQYF
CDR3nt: TGTGCCAGCAGCTTAATCTCTGAGACCCAGTACTTC

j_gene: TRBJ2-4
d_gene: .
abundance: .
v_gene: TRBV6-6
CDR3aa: CASRSDVKLAKNIQYF
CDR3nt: TGTGCCAGCAGATCGGACGTTAAACTAGCCAAAAACATTCAGTACTTC

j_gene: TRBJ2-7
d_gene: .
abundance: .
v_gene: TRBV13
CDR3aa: CASSLMGYLEQYF
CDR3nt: TGTGCCAGCAGCCTGATGGGGTATCTCGAGCAGTACTTC

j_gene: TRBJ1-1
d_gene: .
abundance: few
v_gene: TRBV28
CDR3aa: CASSPRGQLMNTEAFF
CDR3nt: TGTGCCAGCAGTCCCAGAGGACAGCTTATGAACACTGAAGCTTTCTTT

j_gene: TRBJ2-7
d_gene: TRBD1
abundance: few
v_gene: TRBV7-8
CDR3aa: CASSVDRASYEQYF
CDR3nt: TGTGCCAGCAGCGTAGACAGGGCTTCCTACGAGCAGTACTTC

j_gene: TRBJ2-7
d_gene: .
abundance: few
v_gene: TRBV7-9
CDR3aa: CASSSDRRTSYEQYF
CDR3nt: TGTGCCAGCAGTTCTGACAGGCGGACCTCCTACGAGCAGTACTTC

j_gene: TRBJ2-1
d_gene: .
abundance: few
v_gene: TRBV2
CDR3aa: CASLLAGHYNEQFF
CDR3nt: TGTGCCAGCCTCCTGGCGGGGCACTACAATGAGCAGTTCTTC

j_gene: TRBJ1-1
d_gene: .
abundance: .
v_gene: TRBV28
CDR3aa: CASSLWGGGGTEAFF
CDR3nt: TGTGCCAGCAGTTTGTGGGGGGGCGGCGGCACTGAAGCTTTCTTT

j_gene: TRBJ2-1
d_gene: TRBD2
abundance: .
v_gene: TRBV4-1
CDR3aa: CASSQAGLNNEQFF
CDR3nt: TGCGCCAGCAGCCAAGCGGGACTAAACAATGAGCAGTTCTTC

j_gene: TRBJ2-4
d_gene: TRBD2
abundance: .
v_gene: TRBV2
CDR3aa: CASSLRGAKNIQYF
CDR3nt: TGTGCCAGCAGCCTGCGGGGGGCCAAAAACATTCAGTACTTC

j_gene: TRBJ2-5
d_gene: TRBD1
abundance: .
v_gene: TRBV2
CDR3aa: CASKWQGAETQYF
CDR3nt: TGTGCCAGCAAGTGGCAGGGGGCAGAGACCCAGTACTTC

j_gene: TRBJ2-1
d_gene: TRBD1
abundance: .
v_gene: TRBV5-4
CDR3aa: CASSYWTGNNEQFF
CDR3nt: TGTGCCAGCAGCTATTGGACAGGGAACAATGAGCAGTTCTTC

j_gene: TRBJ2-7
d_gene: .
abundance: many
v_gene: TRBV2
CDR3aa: CASKGSSYEQYF
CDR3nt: TGTGCCAGCAAGGGCAGCTCCTACGAGCAGTACTTC

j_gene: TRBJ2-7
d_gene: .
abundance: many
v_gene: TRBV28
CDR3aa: CASSLYSGSKQYF
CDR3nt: TGTGCCAGCAGTTTATATTCAGGGAGTAAGCAGTACTTC

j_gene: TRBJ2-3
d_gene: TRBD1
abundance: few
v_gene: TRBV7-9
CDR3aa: CASKDRENTQYF
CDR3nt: TGTGCCAGCAAAGACAGGGAGAATACGCAGTATTTT

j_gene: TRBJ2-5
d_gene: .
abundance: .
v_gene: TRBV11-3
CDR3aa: CASSAQLGRETQYF
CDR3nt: TGTGCCAGCAGCGCCCAGCTGGGACGGGAGACCCAGTACTTC